The 5 T cell receptor beta chains below were found in one sample sequenced in a study of blood T cell repertoires in COVID-19. The method was immunoSEQ multiplex PCR; TCRdb's version includes in-frame clones alone and lacks a portion of them. The sample comprises a few hundred thousand clones, less than 90% of which are singletons, and 4% rests with the top ten. Sequencing input: peripheral blood. These receptors were collected from a man between 60 and 75 years old who had recovered from COVID-19.

V is TRBV19 and J is TRBJ2-2; D is unresolved. This CDR3 contains 15 residues. Trimming shortened V by 5 bases and J by 5 bases, and 15 bases separated the two germline ends. Germline CDR1 LNHDA, CDR2 SQIVND (reference sequence). The CDR3 DNA sequence: TGTGCCAGTAGTGTATGGGCAGGATGGACCGGGGAGCTGTTTTTT. Its translation is CASSVWAGWTGELFF.

With respect to this clone: Other DNA sequences in the same sample also yield this CDR3. This chain connects TRBV9 to TRBJ1-1; D may be TRBD1 (5 bases). The ends were cut back, 0 bases at V and 0 bases at J, with 6 bases in the middle. Germline CDR1 reads SGDLS; CDR2 reads YYNGEE. The CDR3 has 14 amino acids. The CDR3 sequence is CASSVGQMNTEAFF. In DNA, the CDR3 is TGTGCCAGCAGCGTAGGACAGATGAACACTGAAGCTTTCTTT.

The rearrangement joins TRBV19 to TRBJ2-5; 11 nucleotides agree with TRBD2. The CDR3 length is 18 residues. J was trimmed by 2 bases and V by 10 bases; bases with no gene match: 18. The germline V gene has CDR1 LNHDA and CDR2 SQIVND (reference sequence). The CDR3 reads CATSRGSGGASGQETQYF. The CDR3 nucleotides are TGTGCCACCAGTCGGGGTAGCGGGGGGGCCTCGGGGCAAGAGACCCAGTACTTC.

This chain joins TRBV25-1 and TRBJ2-3, with D uncertain. This CDR3 contains 13 residues. Trimming took off 4 bases at V and 5 bases at J, with 10 bases between the two ends. The V gene's germline CDR1 is MGHDK and CDR2 SYGVNS. This chain's CDR3 is CASSVPSVDTQYF. CDR3 sequence (DNA): TGTGCCAGCAGTGTACCATCGGTAGATACGCAGTATTTT.

The table lists this clone with a count of one. The chain is built from TRBV3-1 (or the pseudogene TRBV3-2) and TRBJ2-7; maybe TRBD2 (6 bases). Germline CDR1 reads LGHDT; CDR2 reads YNNKEL (reference sequence). Trimming removed 4 bases from V and 6 bases from J, with 19 bases in between. The CDR3 runs to 15 residues. The CDR3 bases are TGTGCCAGCAGCCCCTGGGACTCCCCGTCCACCGAGCAGTACTTC. Translation gives CASSPWDSPSTEQYF.